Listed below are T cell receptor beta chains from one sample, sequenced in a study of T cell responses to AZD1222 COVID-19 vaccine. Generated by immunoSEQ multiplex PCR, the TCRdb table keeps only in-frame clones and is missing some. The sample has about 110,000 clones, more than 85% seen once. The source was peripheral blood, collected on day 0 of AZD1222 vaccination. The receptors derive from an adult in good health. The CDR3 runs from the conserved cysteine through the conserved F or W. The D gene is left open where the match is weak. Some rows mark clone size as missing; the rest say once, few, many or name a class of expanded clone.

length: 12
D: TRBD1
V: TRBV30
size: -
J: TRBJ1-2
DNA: TGTGCCTGGAGCGAGGGGGCGCGAGGCTACACCTTC
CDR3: CAWSEGARGYTF

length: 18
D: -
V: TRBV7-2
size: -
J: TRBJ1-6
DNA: TGTGCCAGCAGCTTAGGTCTAGAGTTGGGCGCTAATAATTCACCCCTCCACTTT
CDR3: CASSLGLELGANNSPLHF

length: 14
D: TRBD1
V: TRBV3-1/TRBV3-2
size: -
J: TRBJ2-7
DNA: TGTGCCAGCAGCCAAGGTTACAGGGGCGGTGAGCAGTACTTC
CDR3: CASSQGYRGGEQYF

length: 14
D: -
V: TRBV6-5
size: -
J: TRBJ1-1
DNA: TGTGCCAGCAGTTCAGGACAGCTGAACACTGAAGCTTTCTTT
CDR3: CASSSGQLNTEAFF

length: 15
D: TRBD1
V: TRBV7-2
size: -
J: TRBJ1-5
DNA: TGTGCCACCCTTGGGACAGGAGGGTCCAATCAGCCCCAGCATTTT
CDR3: CATLGTGGSNQPQHF

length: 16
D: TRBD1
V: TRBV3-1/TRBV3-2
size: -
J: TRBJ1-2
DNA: TGTGCCAGCAGCCAAAGCTCGGGACAGTTTTTGTATGGCTACACCTTC
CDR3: CASSQSSGQFLYGYTF

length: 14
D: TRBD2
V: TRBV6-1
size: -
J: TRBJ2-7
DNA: TGTGCCAGCAGTAAAGCGGGAGCCTCCTACGAGCAGTACTTC
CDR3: CASSKAGASYEQYF

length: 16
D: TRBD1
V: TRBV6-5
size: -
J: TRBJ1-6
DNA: TGTGCCAGCAGTTACTCCAGGGACAGGGGTGGCTCACCCCTCCACTTT
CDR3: CASSYSRDRGGSPLHF

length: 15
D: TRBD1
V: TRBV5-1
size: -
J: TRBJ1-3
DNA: TGCGCCAGCAGACCGACAGGGCTCGGTGGAAACACCATATATTTT
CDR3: CASRPTGLGGNTIYF

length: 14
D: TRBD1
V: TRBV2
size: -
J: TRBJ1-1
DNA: TGTGCCAGCAAGAGGACAGGGCTGAACACTGAAGCTTTCTTT
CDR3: CASKRTGLNTEAFF

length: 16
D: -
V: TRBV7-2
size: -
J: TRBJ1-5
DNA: TGTGCCAGCAGCTTACGGGTCGGAGAAAGCAATCAGCCCCAGCATTTT
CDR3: CASSLRVGESNQPQHF

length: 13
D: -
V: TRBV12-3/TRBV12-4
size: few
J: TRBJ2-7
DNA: TGTGCCAGCAGCCATACGGGGGCGGGAGTCCCTTACTTC
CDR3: CASSHTGAGVPYF

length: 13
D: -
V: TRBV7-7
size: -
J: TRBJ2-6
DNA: TGTGCCAGCATCCCCCGGGGGGCCAACGTCCTGACTTTC
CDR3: CASIPRGANVLTF

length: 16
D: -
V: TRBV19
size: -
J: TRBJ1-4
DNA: TGTGCCAGTAGTATAGGGGAGACTGCAACTAATGAAAAACTGTTTTTT
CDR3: CASSIGETATNEKLFF

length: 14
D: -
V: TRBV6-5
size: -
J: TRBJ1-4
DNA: TGTGCCAGCAGTTACGCTGGGCTCAATGAAAAACTGTTTTTT
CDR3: CASSYAGLNEKLFF

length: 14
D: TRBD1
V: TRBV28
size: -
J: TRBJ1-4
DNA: TGTGCCAGCAGTGACAGGGTAACTAATGAAAAACTGTTTTTT
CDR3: CASSDRVTNEKLFF

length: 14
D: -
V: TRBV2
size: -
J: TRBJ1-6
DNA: TGTGCCAGCAGTGGAAGGGGGAATAATTCACCCCTCCACTTT
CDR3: CASSGRGNNSPLHF

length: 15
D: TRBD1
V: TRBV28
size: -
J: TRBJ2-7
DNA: TGTGCCAGCAGGCTCCCGGGACAGGGGGCATACGAGCAGTACTTC
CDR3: CASRLPGQGAYEQYF

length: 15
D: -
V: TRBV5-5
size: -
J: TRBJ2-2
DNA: TGTGCCAGCAGCTTGGTCCCGGAGAACACCGGGGAGCTGTTTTTT
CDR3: CASSLVPENTGELFF

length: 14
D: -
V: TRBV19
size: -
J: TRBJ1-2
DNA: TGTGCCAGTGGCAAATCGACCGCCAACTATGGCTACACCTTC
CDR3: CASGKSTANYGYTF

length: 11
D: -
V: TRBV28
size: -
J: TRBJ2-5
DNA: TGTGCCGGCAGTTTGCAGGGGACCCAGTACTTC
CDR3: CAGSLQGTQYF

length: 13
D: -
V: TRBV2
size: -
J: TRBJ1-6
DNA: TGTGCCACCCTTGGGGAAAGGGATTCACCCCTCCACTTT
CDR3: CATLGERDSPLHF

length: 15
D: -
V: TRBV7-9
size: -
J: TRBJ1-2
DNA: TGTGCCAGCAGCTCTGGGGTCCAGGACACCTATGGCTACACCTTC
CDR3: CASSSGVQDTYGYTF

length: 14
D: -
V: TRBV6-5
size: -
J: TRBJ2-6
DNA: TGTGCCAGCGTGGGGGGGCTTGGGGCCAACGTCCTGACTTTC
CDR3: CASVGGLGANVLTF

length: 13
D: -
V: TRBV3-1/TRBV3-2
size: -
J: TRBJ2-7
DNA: TGTGCCAGCAGCCAGAGGGGTTCTGCCGAGCAGTACTTC
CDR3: CASSQRGSAEQYF

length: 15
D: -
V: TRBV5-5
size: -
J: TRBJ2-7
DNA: TGTGCCAGCAGAGGATCCAGTAGGGTTGTCGGCGAGCAGTACTTC
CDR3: CASRGSSRVVGEQYF

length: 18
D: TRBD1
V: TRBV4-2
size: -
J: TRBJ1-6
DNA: TGTGCCAGCAGCCAAGATGACGGTCGGACAGGAACCAATTCACCCCTCCACTTT
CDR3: CASSQDDGRTGTNSPLHF

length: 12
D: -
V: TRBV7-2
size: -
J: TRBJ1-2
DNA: TGTGCCAGCAGCTTAGAAAACTATGGCTACACCTTC
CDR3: CASSLENYGYTF

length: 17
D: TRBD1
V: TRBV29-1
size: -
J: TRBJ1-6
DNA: TGCAGCGTTGAGAAAGGACAGGCAATGCTTGGGGCTTCACCCCTCCACTTT
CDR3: CSVEKGQAMLGASPLHF

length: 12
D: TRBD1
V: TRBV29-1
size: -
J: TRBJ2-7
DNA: TGCAGCTTACGGGACAGCTCCTACGAGCAGTACTTC
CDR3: CSLRDSSYEQYF

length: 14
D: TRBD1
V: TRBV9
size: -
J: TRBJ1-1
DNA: TGTGCCAGCAGCTTTCGACAGGGCGGCACTGAAGCTTTCTTT
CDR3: CASSFRQGGTEAFF

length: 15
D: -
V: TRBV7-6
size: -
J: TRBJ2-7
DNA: TGTGCCAGCAGCGCCGAATGGGGGGCCCTCAACGAGCAGTACTTC
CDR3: CASSAEWGALNEQYF

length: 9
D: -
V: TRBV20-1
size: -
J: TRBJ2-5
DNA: TGCAGCCCACCGGAGACCCAGTACTTC
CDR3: CSPPETQYF

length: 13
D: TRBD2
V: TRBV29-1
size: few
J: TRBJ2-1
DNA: TGCAGCGTTGCCCGCGCGGGGGGGACTGAGCAGTTCTTC
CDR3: CSVARAGGTEQFF

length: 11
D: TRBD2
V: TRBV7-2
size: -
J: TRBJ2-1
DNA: TGTGCCAGCAGCGGGGGAGGGCGGCAGTTCTTC
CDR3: CASSGGGRQFF

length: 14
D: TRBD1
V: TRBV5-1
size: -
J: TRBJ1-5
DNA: TGCGCCAGCAGCTTGGGACAGGGGGCCGGTCCCCAGCATTTT
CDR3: CASSLGQGAGPQHF

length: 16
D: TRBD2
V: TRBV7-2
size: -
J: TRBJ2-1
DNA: TGTGCCAGCAGCAAGGCGGGACTAGGTGGCGACAATGAGCAGTTCTTC
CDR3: CASSKAGLGGDNEQFF

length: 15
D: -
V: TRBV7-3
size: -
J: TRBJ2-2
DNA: TGTGCCAGCAGCTTACGCCCGAGGTACACCGGGGAGCTGTTTTTT
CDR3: CASSLRPRYTGELFF

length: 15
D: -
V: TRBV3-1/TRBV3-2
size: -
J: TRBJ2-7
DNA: TGTGCCAGCAGCCAAGTAGCTAGGGCTTTCCACGAGCAGTACTTC
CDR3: CASSQVARAFHEQYF

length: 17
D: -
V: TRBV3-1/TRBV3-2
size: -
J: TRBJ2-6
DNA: TGTGCCAGCAGCCAAGCCGGAGAAGGGACTGGGGCCAACGTCCTGACTTTC
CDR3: CASSQAGEGTGANVLTF

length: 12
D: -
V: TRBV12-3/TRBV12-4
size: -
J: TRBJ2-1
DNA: TGTGCCAGCAGATCGACAGACAATGAGCAGTTCTTC
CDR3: CASRSTDNEQFF